The 24 T cell receptor beta chains below come from one sample, sequenced in a study of blood T cells in healthy people across ages. For the second PCR, which ran for about 6 to 11 cycles, a sample-barcoded 5' primer and a J-beta primer mix were used. TCRdb re-called the 5' RACE reads through MiXCR, storing one row per CDR3 protein. The table lists 1.5 million to 2 million distinct CDR3 sequences, roughly two fifths of them singletons. The sample taken for sequencing was blood. The receptors originated from a human donor in good health.

In DNA form, the CDR3 reads TGTGCCAGCAGCCTCGGGTTAAGGGGGCAGAACTATGGCTACACCTTC. Translating gives CASSLGLRGQNYGYTF. The V gene is TRBV5-6, the J gene TRBJ1-2; 7 nucleotides line up with TRBD1. From germline, CDR1 is SGHDT and CDR2 YYEEEE. This CDR3 region has 16 residues. The junction had 11 bases not matched to a gene; V was cut back by 4 bases and J by 2 bases. Looking up the rest from reference TRBV5-6 and TRBJ1-2 gives the full variable domain: DAGVTQSPTHLIKTRGQQVTLRCSPKSGHDTVSWYQQALGQGPQFIFQYYEEEERQRGNFPDRFSGHQFPNYSSELNVNALLLGDSALYLCASSLGLRGQNYGYTFGSGTRLTVV.

CDR3 DNA: TGTGCCAGCACCGGATCGACAGAGATTGAAGAGACCCAGTACTTC. The encoded protein is CASTGSTEIEETQYF. The chain is built from TRBV7-9 and TRBJ2-5; TRBD1 is a possible D gene (5 bases). The V gene's germline CDR1 is SEHNR and CDR2 FQNEAQ (reference sequence). CDR3 size: 15 residues. V lost 7 bases to trimming and J lost 3 bases, with 18 bases between them.

The V and J genes are TRBV7-2 and TRBJ1-5, with unresolved D. Germline-derived CDR1 and CDR2 are SGHTA and FQGNSA. V dropped 5 bases and J dropped 13 bases, with 24 bases sitting between them. The CDR3 is 15 residues long. The CDR3 DNA follows: TGTGCCAGCAGCCCCTCGGGAGACATCCCCTCGGAACAGCATTTT. Protein product: CASSPSGDIPSEQHF.

This clonotype was observed a handful of times. The chain links TRBV18 to TRBJ2-1; 8 bases are shared with TRBD1. CDR1 and CDR2 from the germline V gene are KGHSH and LQKENI. The CDR3 runs 15 residues. The junction had 9 bases not matched to a gene; V was cut back by 4 bases and J by 7 bases. The CDR3 spells CASSLTVTGANEQFF. The DNA for the CDR3 is TGTGCCAGCTCACTTACCGTGACAGGGGCGAATGAGCAGTTCTTC.

This clonotype was counted only a few times. The V call is TRBV12-3 or TRBV12-4, the J call TRBJ1-2; D possibly corresponds to TRBD1 (6 bases). V was cut by 8 bases and J by 6 bases, with 22 bases left in between. The CDR3 has 15 residues. CDR3 loop: CASLPGGAAQNGYTF. CDR3 nucleotides: TGTGCCAGCCTTCCTGGGGGGGCGGCCCAGAATGGCTACACCTTC.

This clonotype was counted between two and nine times. The CDR3, as DNA: TGTGCCAGCAGTCCAACGCCCCGGAGGGAGCAGTACTTC. It encodes CASSPTPRREQYF. J is TRBJ2-7 and V is TRBV27; a weak D match, TRBD2 (5 bases). V lost 5 bases and J lost 7, with 15 bases in between. This CDR3 has 13 residues. Germline CDR1 reads MNHEY; CDR2 reads SMNVEV (reference sequence).

This clonotype was counted a few times. Since a much larger clone is just one base distant, this may be a read error. The chain's CDR3 is CASSYSYTDTQYF. As DNA, the CDR3 is TGTGCCAGCAGTTACTCTTACACAGATACGCAGTATTTT. The chain employs TRBV6-6 and TRBJ2-3; D is uncertain. The CDR3 has 13 amino acids. The V end was cut by 0 bases, the J end by 2 bases, with 3 bases between. Germline V gene data show CDR1 as MNHNY and CDR2 as SVGAGI (reference sequence).

The chain couples TRBV27 to TRBJ2-5, with 11 bases fitting TRBD1. The V segment lost 5 bases and the J segment 4 bases; nucleotides outside the gene matches: 12. CDR3 size: 17 residues. Germline V gives CDR1 MNHEY, CDR2 SMNVEV (reference sequence). The CDR3 DNA is TGTGCCAGCAGTCCCGATCCCGGGACAGGGGGAGGAGAGACCCAGTACTTC. This codes for CASSPDPGTGGGETQYF.

The gene calls are TRBV7-9 and TRBJ2-7, with 7 nucleotides matching TRBD1. The V gene's germline CDR1 is SEHNR and CDR2 FQNEAQ (reference sequence). V shed 3 bases and J 0 bases; nucleotides not matched to a gene: 5. The CDR3 sequence is 15 residues long. The CDR3 sequence: CASSLGQLNSYEQYF. CDR3 DNA: TGTGCCAGCAGCTTGGGACAGTTGAACTCCTACGAGCAGTACTTC.

The chain joins TRBV5-1 to TRBJ2-5; 7 nucleotides agree with TRBD2. The J call may be wrong; the DNA end is better matched by TRBJ2-7. The CDR3 extends over 15 amino acids. Germline CDR1 is SGHRS and CDR2 is YFSETQ. In nucleotides, the CDR3 is TGCGCCAGCAGCTTGGATCCAGGGACTACCTACGAGCAGTACTTC. Amino acid sequence: CASSLDPGTTYEQYF.

CDR3 bases: TGTGCCGGAGGAAGGGCAGAAACTGAAGCTTTCTTT. Amino acid sequence: CAGGRAETEAFF. V is TRBV7-2 and J is TRBJ1-1; D is ambiguous. CDR1 and CDR2 from the germline V gene are SGHTA and FQGNSA. CDR3 length: 12 amino acids. Trimming left V 11 bases short and J 5 bases short, with 15 bases between.

This clonotype was seen repeatedly, ten times or more. This chain uses TRBV18 with TRBJ2-5; the D is unclear. Germline V CDR1 and CDR2: KGHSH, LQKENI. Trimming removed 2 bases at V and 4 bases at J, with 8 bases between. CDR3 length equals 13 residues. The CDR3 region has the DNA TGTGCCAGCTCACCAAATTTCGGAGAGACCCAGTACTTC. The encoded protein is CASSPNFGETQYF.

V and J are TRBV5-5 and TRBJ2-1, with TRBD1 identical over 8 bases. Germline CDR1 is SGHKS and CDR2 is YYEKEE (reference sequence). V trimming: 4 bases; J trimming: 4 bases; junction bases outside the gene matches: 7. The CDR3 totals 15 residues. This chain's CDR3 is CASSHAGQGYNEQFF. CDR3 in DNA: TGTGCCAGCAGCCACGCCGGACAGGGATACAATGAGCAGTTCTTC.

This clonotype was seen more than once but under ten times. The chain recombines TRBV7-6 with TRBJ2-3; 8 bases line up with TRBD1. The junction had 9 bases not matched to a gene; V was cut back by 5 bases and J by 2 bases. Germline V lookup: CDR1 SGHVS, CDR2 FNYEAQ. The CDR3 runs 16 residues. This CDR3 is CASSHPSDRVTDTQYF. CDR3 bases: TGTGCCAGCAGCCACCCATCGGACAGGGTCACAGATACGCAGTATTTT.

The V and J genes are TRBV19 and TRBJ1-6; D not certain. V lost 5 bases and J lost 7, with 15 bases in between. The CDR3 loop spans 15 amino acids. CDR1 is LNHDA, CDR2 SQIVND, per germline (reference sequence). The CDR3, as DNA: TGTGCCAGTAGTCTTACACCGGGCGCAAATTCACCCCTCCACTTT. Its protein is CASSLTPGANSPLHF.

The chain combines TRBV7-3 with TRBJ2-5; tentatively, D is TRBD2 (5 bases). The V gene's germline CDR1 is SGHTA and CDR2 FQGTGA. CDR3 length: 17 amino acids. V lost 3 bases and J 2 bases, leaving 19 bases between the germline ends. As DNA, the CDR3 is TGTGCCAGCAGCTTCGGGCAAAGGACTGACGGTCAAGAGACCCAGTACTTC. It is translated as CASSFGQRTDGQETQYF.

The sample holds a few counts of this clonotype. V is TRBV29-1 and J is TRBJ1-2, with a weak D call TRBD1 (5 bases). V shed 3 bases and J shed 8 bases, with 13 bases lying between them. This CDR3 contains 12 residues. In germline, CDR1 is SQVTM, CDR2 ANQGSEA. The CDR3 DNA is TGCAGCGTTGATAAGGGGCTAGTCGGCTACACCTTC. Translation: CSVDKGLVGYTF.

The CDR3 here is CSASKGGIGGYIEAFF. CDR3 in DNA: TGCAGTGCTTCCAAAGGCGGGATCGGGGGATACATTGAAGCTTTCTTT. The V call is TRBV20-1, the J call TRBJ1-1; tentative D call: TRBD1 (5 bases). V lost 5 bases, J lost 7 bases, and 26 bases lay in between. The CDR3 totals 16 residues. CDR1 and CDR2 (germline): DFQATT, SNEGSKA (reference sequence).

This clonotype appeared a single time. A junction boundary mismatches the germline segment, possibly from a read error. This chain connects TRBV11-1 to TRBJ2-6, with 8 bases matching TRBD1. CDR3 length: 21 residues. The germline V gene encodes CDR1 SGHAT and CDR2 FQDESV (reference sequence). The CDR3 DNA reads TGTGCCAGCAGCTTCAATCTCGGACAGGGCAAACTATTCTCTGGGGTCAACGTCCTGACTTTC. Translated, it gives CASSFNLGQGKLFSGVNVLTF.

CDR3 sequence reads: CASSPMGASSGNTIYF. Written as DNA, the CDR3 is TGTGCCAGCAGCCCAATGGGCGCTTCCTCTGGAAACACCATATATTTT. This chain connects TRBV7-2 to TRBJ1-3; unclear D gene. The length of the CDR3 is 16 residues. From germline, CDR1 is SGHTA and CDR2 FQGNSA. The ends were cut back, 5 bases at V and 0 bases at J, with 14 bases in the middle. The entire variable domain, with the rest obtained from reference TRBV7-2 and TRBJ1-3, is as follows: GAGVSQSPSNKVTEKGKDVELRCDPISGHTALYWYRQSLGQGLEFLIYFQGNSAPDKSGLPSDRFSAERTGGSVSTLTIQRTQQEDSAVYLCASSPMGASSGNTIYFGEGSWLTVV.

The gene calls are TRBV7-8 and TRBJ1-3; no clear D gene. The CDR3 is 15 amino acids. Germline V CDR1 and CDR2: SGHVS, FQNEAQ. The germline V and J ends were trimmed by 2 bases and 1 base, with 9 bases remaining between them. The CDR3 is CASSLFPSSGNTIYF. In DNA, the CDR3 is TGTGCCAGCAGCTTATTCCCTTCGTCTGGAAACACCATATATTTT. Drawing the rest from reference TRBV7-8 and TRBJ1-3, the complete variable domain is GAGVSQSPRYKVAKRGQDVALRCDPISGHVSLFWYQQALGQGPEFLTYFQNEAQLDKSGLPSDRFFAERPEGSVSTLKIQRTQQEDSAVYLCASSLFPSSGNTIYFGEGSWLTVV.

This chain links TRBV5-1 with TRBJ2-1; 13 nucleotides line up with TRBD2. The V gene's germline CDR1 is SGHRS and CDR2 YFSETQ. V shed 0 bases and J 15 bases; nucleotides not matched to a gene: 6. The CDR3 length is 14 residues. The CDR3: CASSLGTSGGGRFF. DNA of the CDR3: TGCGCCAGCAGCTTGGGGACTAGCGGGGGAGGGAGGTTCTTC.

The chain is built from TRBV5-4 and TRBJ1-5; no clear D gene. Trimming stripped 4 bases from V and 0 bases from J, with 14 bases between. CDR1 and CDR2 (germline): SGHNT, YYREEE (reference sequence). This CDR3 contains 16 residues. CDR3 DNA sequence: TGTGCCAGCAGCCTGATACGACCCGTTAGCAATCAGCCCCAGCATTTT. Its translation: CASSLIRPVSNQPQHF.

This clonotype was seen only a few times. The rearrangement links TRBV12-3 or TRBV12-4 to TRBJ2-3; perhaps D is TRBD1 or TRBD2 (5 bases each). The V end lost 5 bases, the J end lost 1 base, and 10 bases lay between the germline ends. The CDR3 contains 14 residues. In nucleotides, the CDR3 is TGTGCCAGCAGTATCGGGACGGGCACAGATACGCAGTATTTT. This encodes CASSIGTGTDTQYF.